This TCR beta chain was recovered during a study of T cells in Graves' hyperthyroidism and ophthalmopathy. Study summary: Blood from the periphery was taken at initial diagnosis, before any treatment. Study-wide results and limits: Most thyroid clonotypes expanded above 0.001 appeared in blood too.

Isolation of PBMCs was performed on 10 ml fresh peripheral blood. The CDR3 is 14 residues long. The germline CDR1 and CDR2 sequences are KGHSH and LQKENI. This clonotype has at least ten counts. Its target is unknown. At one boundary the junction diverges from the germline segment, which might be a read error. Amplified TCR beta CDR3 regions derived from RNA transcripts. The study used the HTBI primer set for a first-round RT-PCR of the TCR CDR3. TCRdb itself ran the multiplex PCR reads through MiXCR, one entry per CDR3 protein. The data show 90,000 to 120,000 distinct CDR3 sequences, about 17% seen once.

Sequencing was done on a sample of blood. This sequence joins TRBV18 and TRBJ2-7; D call uncertain. The source of this sequence is a woman aged 50 to 60 with Graves' hyperthyroidism. The CDR3 loop reads CASSPVPLSFEQYF. The CDR3 DNA reads TGTGCCAGCTCACCAGTCCCCCTCTCCTTCGAGCAGTACTTC.